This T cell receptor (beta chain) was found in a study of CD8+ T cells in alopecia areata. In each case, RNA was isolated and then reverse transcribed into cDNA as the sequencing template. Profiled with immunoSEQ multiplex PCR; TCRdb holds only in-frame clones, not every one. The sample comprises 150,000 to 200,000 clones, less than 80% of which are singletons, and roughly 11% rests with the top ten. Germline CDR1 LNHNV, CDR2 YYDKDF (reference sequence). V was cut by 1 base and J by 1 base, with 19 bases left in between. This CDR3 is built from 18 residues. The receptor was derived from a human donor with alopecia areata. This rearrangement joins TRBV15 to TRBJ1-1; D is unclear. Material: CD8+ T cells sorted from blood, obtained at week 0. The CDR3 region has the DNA TGTGCCACCAGCAGAGTTTGGGGAAGGGTTTGGGAGAACACTGAAGCTTTCTTT. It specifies CATSRVWGRVWENTEAFF.